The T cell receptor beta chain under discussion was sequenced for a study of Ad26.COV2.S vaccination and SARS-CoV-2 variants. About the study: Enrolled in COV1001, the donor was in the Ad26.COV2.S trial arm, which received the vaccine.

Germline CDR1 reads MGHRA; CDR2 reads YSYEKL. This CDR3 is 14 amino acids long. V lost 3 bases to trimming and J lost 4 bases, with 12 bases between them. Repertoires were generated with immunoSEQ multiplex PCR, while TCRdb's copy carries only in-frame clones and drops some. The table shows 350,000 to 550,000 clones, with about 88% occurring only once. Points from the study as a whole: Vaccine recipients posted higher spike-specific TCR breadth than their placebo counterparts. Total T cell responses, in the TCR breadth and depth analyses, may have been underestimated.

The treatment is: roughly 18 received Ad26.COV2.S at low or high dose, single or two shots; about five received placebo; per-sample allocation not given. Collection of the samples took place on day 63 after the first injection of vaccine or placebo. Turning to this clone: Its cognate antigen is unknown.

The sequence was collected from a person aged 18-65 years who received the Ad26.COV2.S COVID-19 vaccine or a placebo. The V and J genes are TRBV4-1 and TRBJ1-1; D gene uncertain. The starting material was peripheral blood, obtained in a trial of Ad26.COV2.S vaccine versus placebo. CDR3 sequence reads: CASSHYGRSTEAFF. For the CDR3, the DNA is TGCGCCAGCAGCCACTACGGGAGGTCCACTGAAGCTTTCTTT.